This is a list of T cell receptor beta chains from one sample in a study of T-cell memory formation after mild COVID-19. TCRdb reprocessed the 5' RACE reads with MiXCR, giving one entry per CDR3 protein. This sample has around 300,000 distinct CDR3 sequences, with about 13% found just once. Sequencing input: PBMCs or a T cell subset sorted from them (not recorded which). The receptors here all came from a man between 18 and 35 years old who had mild COVID-19 (a few samples of this study predate the infection). Cell type and time point are not known. The CDR3 runs from the conserved cysteine through the conserved F or W. Each record gives: clone size, D gene, J gene, V gene, CDR3 protein, CDR3 DNA. D genes are given only for firm matches. Clone size is stated in some rows and not others, as once, few, many or a class when expanded.

abundance: -; d_gene: -; j_gene: TRBJ1-2; v_gene: TRBV7-9; CDR3aa: CASSLAISGYTF; CDR3nt: TGTGCCAGCAGCTTAGCTATCTCTGGCTACACCTTC
abundance: few; d_gene: TRBD2; j_gene: TRBJ2-3; v_gene: TRBV6-5; CDR3aa: CASSYGQRGFTDTQYF; CDR3nt: TGTGCCAGCAGTTACGGCCAGCGGGGGTTCACAGATACGCAGTATTTT
abundance: few; d_gene: -; j_gene: TRBJ2-2; v_gene: TRBV24-1; CDR3aa: CATKSDISGELFF; CDR3nt: TGTGCCACCAAATCAGATATAAGCGGGGAGCTGTTTTTT
abundance: many; d_gene: -; j_gene: TRBJ2-7; v_gene: TRBV10-1; CDR3aa: CANGLCEQYF; CDR3nt: TGCGCCAACGGACTCTGCGAGCAGTACTTC
abundance: few; d_gene: -; j_gene: TRBJ1-5; v_gene: TRBV28; CDR3aa: CASSVGNQPQHF; CDR3nt: TGTGCCAGCAGTGTCGGGAATCAGCCCCAGCATTTT
abundance: once; d_gene: TRBD2; j_gene: TRBJ2-1; v_gene: TRBV9; CDR3aa: CASSVHGRGAYNEQFF; CDR3nt: TGTGCCAGCAGCGTCCACGGGCGGGGGGCTTACAATGAGCAGTTCTTC
abundance: -; d_gene: -; j_gene: TRBJ2-3; v_gene: TRBV27; CDR3aa: CASSPRRAGAGDTQYF; CDR3nt: TGTGCCAGCAGTCCCCGTAGGGCGGGGGCTGGAGATACGCAGTATTTT
abundance: few; d_gene: -; j_gene: TRBJ2-1; v_gene: TRBV5-1; CDR3aa: CASSPPGNRESNEQFF; CDR3nt: TGCGCCAGCTCTCCGCCCGGTAACAGGGAATCAAATGAGCAGTTCTTC
abundance: -; d_gene: -; j_gene: TRBJ2-1; v_gene: TRBV4-3; CDR3aa: CASSHPDTGGAKGVSYNEQFF; CDR3nt: TGCGCCAGCAGCCACCCGGATACAGGGGGGGCCAAGGGGGTCTCCTACAATGAGCAGTTCTTC
abundance: -; d_gene: TRBD2; j_gene: TRBJ2-3; v_gene: TRBV7-2; CDR3aa: CASTPPGGPSTDTQYF; CDR3nt: TGTGCCAGCACCCCCCCGGGGGGGCCCAGCACAGATACGCAGTATTTT
abundance: -; d_gene: TRBD1; j_gene: TRBJ1-2; v_gene: TRBV19; CDR3aa: CASSHRGADYGYTF; CDR3nt: TGTGCCAGTAGTCACAGGGGGGCGGACTATGGCTACACCTTC
abundance: few; d_gene: -; j_gene: TRBJ1-1; v_gene: TRBV12-3/TRBV12-4; CDR3aa: CASSQQVNTEAFF; CDR3nt: TGTGCCAGCAGCCAACAGGTGAACACTGAAGCTTTCTTT
abundance: -; d_gene: TRBD2; j_gene: TRBJ2-7; v_gene: TRBV4-1; CDR3aa: CASSQDRTSGGYYEQYF; CDR3nt: TGCGCCAGCAGCCAAGATCGGACTAGCGGTGGGTACTACGAGCAGTACTTC
abundance: few; d_gene: TRBD2; j_gene: TRBJ2-1; v_gene: TRBV12-3/TRBV12-4; CDR3aa: CASSPRGAGFREQFF; CDR3nt: TGTGCCAGCAGTCCGCGGGGGGCCGGTTTTAGAGAGCAGTTCTTC
abundance: many; d_gene: TRBD2; j_gene: TRBJ2-1; v_gene: TRBV5-5; CDR3aa: CASSLAPSGGADEQFF; CDR3nt: TGTGCCAGCAGCTTGGCCCCTAGCGGGGGGGCCGATGAGCAGTTCTTC
abundance: -; d_gene: -; j_gene: TRBJ2-5; v_gene: TRBV11-2; CDR3aa: CASRAYREAETQYF; CDR3nt: TGTGCCAGCAGGGCTTACAGGGAGGCAGAGACCCAGTACTTC
abundance: few; d_gene: -; j_gene: TRBJ1-2; v_gene: TRBV10-3; CDR3aa: CAISGGLEDYGYTF; CDR3nt: TGTGCCATCAGTGGAGGACTTGAGGACTATGGCTACACCTTC